These 18 T cell receptor beta chains originate from one sample sequenced in a study of T cell repertoires in cytomegalovirus infection. TCRdb passed the reads through MiXCR, listing each CDR3 protein once. The table lists about 680,000 distinct CDR3 sequences, 20% to 30% of them singletons. Material for sequencing was CD8+ T cells from PBMCs. These receptors originate from a human donor in good health (CMV status not recorded). Some clones in this sample may be carry-over from other donors' samples.

Turning to this clonotype: Given a much more abundant clone one base away, this may be a read error. The J gene is TRBJ1-2, the V gene TRBV19, with 9 bases that match TRBD1. This CDR3 contains 14 residues. The V gene's germline CDR1 is LNHDA and CDR2 SQIVND (reference sequence). The CDR3 is CASSPGQGTYGYSF. CDR3 nucleotides: TGTGCCAGTAGCCCGGGACAGGGTACCTATGGCTACTCCTTC.

V and J are TRBV28 and TRBJ2-7; 12 bases agree with TRBD2. Unmatched junction bases numbered 6, after V lost 3 bases and J lost 6 bases. This CDR3 has 15 amino acids. Germline assignment: CDR1 MDHEN and CDR2 SYDVKM. CDR3 DNA sequence: TGTGCCAGCAGTTTTTATCTAGCGGGGGGGCGCGAGCAGTACGTC. Residues: CASSFYLAGGREQYV.

This clonotype was observed a handful of times. The rearrangement links TRBV20-1 to TRBJ2-1; unclear D gene. CDR1 and CDR2 (germline): DFQATT, SNEGSKA (reference sequence). The V end was cut by 1 base, the J end by 3 bases, with 13 bases between. The CDR3 extends over 15 amino acids. CDR3 sequence: CSARGVLSDYNEQFF. The CDR3 nucleotides read TGCAGTGCTAGAGGAGTGCTTTCAGACTACAATGAGCAGTTCTTC.

In this sample, this clonotype turned up many times. The chain's CDR3 is CSARYGGAAQAFF. The CDR3 nucleotides read TGCAGTGCTAGGTATGGGGGAGCCGCGCAAGCTTTCTTT. The chain links TRBV20-1 to TRBJ1-1, with D maybe TRBD1 (5 bases). The V gene's germline CDR1 is DFQATT and CDR2 SNEGSKA (reference sequence). Trimming shortened V by 3 bases and J by 9 bases, and 17 bases separated the two germline ends. The CDR3 covers 13 residues.

This chain joins TRBV12-3 or TRBV12-4 and TRBJ1-5, with 7 bases that match TRBD1. The CDR3 runs 17 residues. Germline trimming cut 3 bases from V and 6 bases from J; bases unmatched to any gene: 14. This CDR3 reads CASSLVYGGTASQPQHF. The CDR3 DNA is TGTGCCAGCAGTTTGGTTTATGGGGGGACAGCCAGTCAGCCCCAGCATTTT.

This chain joins TRBV7-9 and TRBJ2-1, with 8 bases matching TRBD2. The CDR3 has 18 residues. The germline gives CDR1 SEHNR, CDR2 FQNEAQ (reference sequence). Trimming at V came to 1 base and at J to 4 bases, leaving 12 bases not matched to a gene. The CDR3 loop reads CASSLEGSGAVGYNEQFF. In nucleotides, the CDR3 is TGTGCCAGCAGCTTAGAGGGTAGCGGGGCCGTGGGATACAATGAGCAGTTCTTC.

This clonotype was recorded many times. This chain uses TRBV12-3 or TRBV12-4 with TRBJ2-1, with 11 bases identical to TRBD2. The junction had 7 bases not matched to a gene; V was cut back by 5 bases and J by 4 bases. This CDR3 spans 16 amino acids. CDR3 residues: CASSASGGSSYNEQFF. CDR3 nucleotide sequence: TGTGCCAGCAGTGCTAGCGGGGGGTCTAGTTACAATGAGCAGTTCTTC.

This clonotype was observed a handful of times. This chain connects TRBV7-9 to TRBJ2-1; TRBD1 aligns across 7 bases. Trimming took 1 base from V and 0 from J; bases not matched to a gene: 9. The CDR3 is made up of 18 amino acids. Germline-derived CDR1 and CDR2 are SEHNR and FQNEAQ (reference sequence). CDR3 bases: TGTGCCAGCAGCTTAGTGTTGGGACAGAGAAACTCCTACAATGAGCAGTTCTTC. Translation: CASSLVLGQRNSYNEQFF.

To note about this clonotype: A read error may explain this, as a much larger clone is one base away. This chain connects TRBV6-2 or TRBV6-3 to TRBJ2-3; TRBD1 aligns across 7 bases. This CDR3 contains 13 residues. Germline CDR1 and CDR2: MNHEY and SVGEGT. The J segment lost 2 bases and the V segment lost 5 bases, leaving 1 base of the junction unmatched. CDR3 region: CASSGQVTDTQYF. For the CDR3, the DNA is TGTGCCAGCAGTGGACAGGTCACAGATACGCAGTATTTT.

The V gene is TRBV6-8, the J gene TRBJ1-5; D ambiguous. The V gene's germline CDR1 is MNHGY and CDR2 SAAAGT. This CDR3 spans 16 amino acids. The V end lost 2 bases, the J end lost 0 bases, and 11 bases lay between the germline ends. DNA of the CDR3: TGTGCCAGCAGTTACGGACCGGGGTATAGCAATCAGCCCCAGCATTTT. It is translated as CASSYGPGYSNQPQHF.

This CDR3 is CASGSRAGSLAGALSYNEQFF. CDR3 coding DNA: TGTGCTAGTGGTTCCAGAGCCGGGTCTCTAGCGGGGGCCCTCTCCTACAATGAGCAGTTCTTC. This sequence joins TRBV12-5 and TRBJ2-1; TRBD2 matches at 10 bases. The CDR3 has 21 amino acids. With 4 bases clipped from V and 0 bases from J, the junction kept 18 bases outside the gene matches. Germline V gene lookup returns CDR1 LGHNT and CDR2 FRNRAP.

The rearrangement links TRBV29-1 to TRBJ1-2, with D maybe TRBD1 (5 bases). Germline V gives CDR1 SQVTM, CDR2 ANQGSEA. The CDR3 length is 15 residues. Trimming removed 2 bases from V and 8 bases from J, with 21 bases in between. The CDR3 DNA sequence: TGCAGCGTTGAACCCCGAAGGGGCAGTCTACGAGGCTACACCTTC. Residues: CSVEPRRGSLRGYTF.

To note about this clonotype: A much larger clone lies a single base off, so this may be a read error. The rearrangement uses TRBV7-2 and TRBJ2-1; 7 bases are a match to TRBD1. V was pared by 6 bases and J by 3 bases, with 8 bases of the junction left unmatched. Germline V CDR1 and CDR2: SGHTA, FQGNSA. The CDR3 consists of 15 residues. The CDR3 reads CASRSRTGGYNEQFF. The DNA of the CDR3 is TGTGCCAGCAGGAGCAGGACAGGAGGCTACAATGAGCAGTTCTTC. Complete variable domain (other parts from reference TRBV7-2 and TRBJ2-1): GAGVSQSPSNKVTEKGKDVELRCDPISGHTALYWYRQSLGQGLEFLIYFQGNSAPDKSGLPSDRFSAERTGGSVSTLTIQRTQQEDSAVYLCASRSRTGGYNEQFFGPGTRLTVL.

V is TRBV19 and J is TRBJ1-5; no clear D gene. The V end was cut by 5 bases, the J end by 2 bases, with 19 bases between. Germline values: CDR1 LNHDA, CDR2 SQIVND (reference sequence). The CDR3 length is 17 residues. The CDR3 loop reads CASSSRPTDYGNQPQHF. CDR3 in DNA: TGTGCCAGTAGTTCCCGACCGACTGACTACGGCAATCAGCCCCAGCATTTT.

Turning to this clonotype: The junction differs from germline at one of its ends, possibly a read error. The V gene is TRBV28, the J gene TRBJ2-1, with TRBD2 identical over 8 bases. Germline lookup yields CDR1 MDHEN and CDR2 SYDVKM. This CDR3 has 15 residues. CDR3: CANSLRSGGKNEQFF. CDR3 coding DNA: TGTGCCAACAGTTTACGAAGCGGGGGTAAGAATGAGCAGTTCTTC.

This clonotype was counted only a few times. The chain joins TRBV6-5 to TRBJ1-2; unclear D gene. V lost 2 bases and J 5 bases, leaving 12 bases between the germline ends. In germline, CDR1 is MNHEY, CDR2 SVGAGI. CDR3 length equals 14 residues. CDR3 nucleotides: TGTGCCAGCAGTTACGCTGGGTCTGGATATGGCTACACCTTC. Protein product: CASSYAGSGYGYTF.

This clonotype occurred many times. This rearrangement joins TRBV7-2 to TRBJ2-2; D not resolved. Germline CDR1 SGHTA, CDR2 FQGNSA. The V end lost 6 bases, the J end lost 0 bases, and 14 bases lay between the germline ends. The CDR3 consists of 16 residues. Here the CDR3 DNA reads TGTGCCAGCAGTCGCAGAGGCCCGCCGAACACCGGGGAGCTGTTTTTT. Translated, it gives CASSRRGPPNTGELFF.

In its sample, this clonotype was seen many times. V usage is TRBV7-2 and J usage is TRBJ2-5, with 7 bases aligning to TRBD2. The germline V gene encodes CDR1 SGHTA and CDR2 FQGNSA. The CDR3 contains 14 residues. Trimming cost V 5 bases and J 1 base; bases outside gene matches: 4. DNA of the CDR3: TGTGCCAGCAGCATTCTAGCGGTCCAAGAGACCCAGTACTTC. This codes for CASSILAVQETQYF.